Listed below are T cell receptor beta chains from one sample, sequenced in a study of resident and recirculating memory T cells in vitiligo. The method was immunoSEQ multiplex PCR; TCRdb's version includes in-frame clones alone and lacks a portion of them. Of around 38,000 clones listed, about 90% are singletons. Specimen: blood. These TCRs come from a male donor with vitiligo. Each CDR3 is given without its conserved first and last residue. A D gene is named only where the DNA matches it firmly.

D: TRBD1
V: TRBV6-6
J: TRBJ1-2
CDR3: ASSTPGQLYGYT

D: .
V: TRBV5-1
J: TRBJ2-5
CDR3: ASRLRFSPQETQY

D: .
V: TRBV12-5
J: TRBJ1-2
CDR3: ASGSDLDIQANYGYT

D: .
V: TRBV9
J: TRBJ1-2
CDR3: ASSVSASYGYT

D: .
V: TRBV7-9
J: TRBJ1-1
CDR3: ASSRRGNTEAF

D: TRBD2
V: TRBV29-1
J: TRBJ2-3
CDR3: SAPRLAASTDTQY

D: .
V: TRBV6-1
J: TRBJ2-7
CDR3: ASTLFPLSDEQY

D: .
V: TRBV12-5
J: TRBJ1-2
CDR3: ASGTEGILQNT

D: .
V: TRBV30
J: TRBJ1-6
CDR3: AWKPGTHSPLH

D: TRBD2
V: TRBV7-2
J: TRBJ2-4
CDR3: ASSLAAGAGALAKNIQY

D: TRBD1
V: TRBV5-1
J: TRBJ2-7
CDR3: ASSVDRDRLYEQY

D: TRBD1
V: TRBV2
J: TRBJ1-5
CDR3: ASRGQGAVGQPQH

D: TRBD1
V: TRBV11-3
J: TRBJ2-7
CDR3: ASSLGGQREQY

D: TRBD1
V: TRBV7-9
J: TRBJ2-2
CDR3: ASRLGQDIGELF

D: .
V: TRBV2
J: TRBJ1-5
CDR3: ASTRVSNQPQH

D: TRBD1
V: TRBV7-2
J: TRBJ1-2
CDR3: ASSGQGYGYGYT

D: .
V: TRBV5-6
J: TRBJ1-2
CDR3: ASSLPLTDGYT

D: .
V: TRBV7-2
J: TRBJ1-5
CDR3: ASSLSPNQPQH

D: .
V: TRBV2
J: TRBJ1-6
CDR3: ASRKTGYNSPLH

D: .
V: TRBV12-5
J: TRBJ2-5
CDR3: ASGIDSRETQY

D: .
V: TRBV7-2
J: TRBJ2-3
CDR3: ASSSYTDTQY

D: .
V: TRBV30
J: TRBJ2-7
CDR3: AWSVAYEQY

D: TRBD1
V: TRBV27
J: TRBJ2-5
CDR3: ASSAPGQGARETQY

D: TRBD1
V: TRBV5-1
J: TRBJ2-3
CDR3: ASRQDPGQGRPDTQY

D: .
V: TRBV13
J: TRBJ1-2
CDR3: ASSHRDTENYGYT

D: TRBD2
V: TRBV6-5
J: TRBJ2-5
CDR3: ASSYSSTSGEETQY

D: TRBD2
V: TRBV7-2
J: TRBJ2-1
CDR3: ASSLQAGSSYNEQF

D: TRBD2
V: TRBV4-2
J: TRBJ2-3
CDR3: ASSREGTSGGAADTQY

D: .
V: TRBV6-5
J: TRBJ1-2
CDR3: ASRNNREYDYGYT

D: .
V: TRBV7-6
J: TRBJ2-2
CDR3: ASSLNPDTGELF

D: TRBD1
V: TRBV5-1
J: TRBJ1-2
CDR3: ATRKNGTENNYGYT

D: .
V: TRBV5-4
J: TRBJ2-3
CDR3: ASSLSGRDTQY

D: TRBD2
V: TRBV18
J: TRBJ2-7
CDR3: ASSPSGGYEQY

D: .
V: TRBV18
J: TRBJ1-2
CDR3: ASSERLGSDGYT

D: TRBD1
V: TRBV9
J: TRBJ1-6
CDR3: ASSVLQGPNSPLH

D: .
V: TRBV6-5
J: TRBJ1-2
CDR3: ASTETGYYGYT

D: TRBD2
V: TRBV29-1
J: TRBJ2-1
CDR3: SVERLAGFAYNEQF